This section outlines one T cell receptor (beta chain) sequence together with its context. Antigen specificity is unknown. This sample includes further DNA sequences coding for the same CDR3. This record comes from a study of a mutant IDH1 vaccine in newly diagnosed glioma. The wider study: Before enrollment, the patients had been treated with radiotherapy alone, temozolomide alone, or both together. Most of them had received both. Visit timing is recorded as week 35 for V12 and week 47 for V13. Study outcomes and limitations: Pseudoprogression looked unconnected to shifts in top peripheral T cell clonotypes.

The CDR3 spans 15 residues. The V gene end was trimmed by 3 bases and the J gene end by 4 bases; junction bases not matched to a gene: 3. Per germline, CDR1 KGHSH and CDR2 LQKENI. The method was immunoSEQ multiplex PCR; TCRdb's version includes in-frame clones alone and lacks a portion of them. The sample shows about 85,000 clones, around nine tenths of them seen only once. As to time point: week 47, end of study. The vaccine gave 300 ug of a 20-mer mutant IDH1 peptide subcutaneously per dose. The sequence was collected from a woman in her 50s with glioma. The source was PBMCs, collected from a glioma patient whose treatment included an IDH1 peptide vaccine. The genes are TRBV18 and TRBJ2-1, with TRBD2 matching over 10 bases. The CDR3 loop is CASSPASGSYNEQFF. In nucleotides, the CDR3 is TGTGCCAGCTCACCCGCTAGCGGGAGTTACAATGAGCAGTTCTTC.